This T cell receptor beta chain was found in a study of T cell clonotyping in hematopoietic cell transplantation (dated by TCRdb to the early 2020s). Regarding the research as a whole: Pretransplant samples from recipients were collected after cytoreduction. In the study, approximately 140 blood samples were gathered from approximately 33 consecutive transplant recipients and their related donors. Patient recruitment ran from 2015 to early 2017, and follow-up continued until late 2020 or death.

Trimming removed 5 bases from V and 1 base from J, leaving 4 bases between the germline ends. The CDR3 measures 12 amino acids from cysteine to phenylalanine. Kept here is only the CDR3 DNA, which spans 36 bases and is read in frame from base 1. Sequences SGHVS (CDR1) and FNYEAQ (CDR2) are obtained from the germline V gene. With the immunoSEQ assay, which is a bias-controlled multiplex PCR relying on V- and J-specific primers, TCR beta CDR3 regions were amplified from genomic DNA. In a second PCR step, a proprietary barcode and Illumina adapter sequences were attached to the CDR3 amplicons. CDR3 libraries were sequenced on an Illumina MiSeq instrument. Processing in the source paper ran as follows. Export and quality control were performed with immunoSEQ Analyzer 3.0, and downstream analyses were performed with R Bioconductor and Immunarch. Only productive rearrangements in the normalized downsampled data set were used to calculate repertoire metrics. Pathologically expanded clonotypes were defined as those larger than 5 templates in the normalized cohort. Repertoire diversity was measured with the Inverse Simpson Index. CMV-specificity analyses were carried out on the non-normalized data set to capture all clonotypes. As stored in TCRdb, this immuneACCESS dataset retains in-frame rearrangements with V and J assigned. A fraction of the clones does not appear; measured against another copy, unresolved V genes explain less than half of the discrepancy, and the remainder lacks a known reason. V, J and clone size are taken as reported in that table, and D and trimming were inferred from the DNA itself. The sample includes several thousand clones, with around 97% observed a single time. 15% of the sample lies in the top ten.

The time point tag for this specimen amounts to: recipient sample about 28 days before transplant, after cytoreduction. Blood from recipients was drawn about 28 days before transplant and again at days 30, 100 and 180 after transplant. Nuclei Lysis Solution was used to extract genomic DNA from fresh or cryopreserved unfractionated peripheral blood mononuclear cells. On this clone: The antigen it binds to is not known. No much larger clonotype is one base removed from it; base qualities were not supplied.

Paper-wide results and their limitations: After transplant, TCR diversity in recipients dropped, and pathologically expanded clonotypes climbed progressively between day 30 and day 180. Just a small fraction of recipient repertoires overlapped with donor repertoires, and more than 95% appeared de novo at the given depth. The sample size was limited and the cells went unsorted, which meant the CD4 and CD8 repertoire contributions could not be told apart. Donor and pretransplant recipient Inverse Simpson Index values predicted broader posttransplant TCR repertoire diversity.

Sequenced here: peripheral blood mononuclear cells, sampled before stem cell transplant. This TCR came from a man aged 65 to 85 with acute myeloid leukemia. Some clones in this sample may be carry-over from other donors' samples. The chain couples TRBV7-6 to TRBJ2-3, with the D gene not clear enough to name. The nucleotide sequence reads as follows: TGTGCCAGCAGCCGGGGCACAGATACGCAGTATTTT. Translated, this gives CASSRGTDTQYF.